Described below is a single TCR beta chain sequence and its context. Its antigen is still unknown. Within one base of it there is no much larger clone, and no base qualities were kept. From cysteine to phenylalanine, the CDR3 is 16 amino acids long. Only CDR3 DNA is held: 48 bases, read in frame from base 1. V drops 0 bases and J drops 0 bases, leaving 8 bases in between. The germline V gene provides CDR1 MNHEY and CDR2 SVGAGI. Separate from the approximately 670-subject first cohort, the validation cohort of more than 90 subjects was the group to which the donors belonged. The receptor library was made with the immunoSEQ multiplex PCR assay. On the authors' methods: To diagnose cytomegalovirus status from the catalog of TCR beta chain sequences, a statistical classification framework was built. The table comes from immuneACCESS by way of TCRdb, which keeps in-frame sequences with V and J called. Part of the clones is missing from these tables; in studies checked, under half for an unresolved V gene and the rest for unknown reasons. That table supplies the V and J calls and clone size; D and trimming were determined from the DNA. The sample profile shows roughly 120,000 clones; over 65% of them were found once. The leading ten clones occupy 2.1% of the sample.

This sample stems from a study of cytomegalovirus exposure and HLA in healthy donors (dated by TCRdb to 2016 to 2017). Study-level background: According to a later analysis, one platform produced both the 120 validation repertoires and the roughly 640 repertoires of the first cohort. Besides the first cohort of approximately 670 subjects, a separate validation cohort made up of 120 different subjects was used. The aim of the study was to test whether cataloging public T cell receptors could identify signatures of past pathogen exposure. To predict cytomegalovirus infection status, the study combined high-throughput TCR immunosequencing, statistical association of individual TCRs with disease status, and machine learning.

The study at large found these results: The validation cohort had no HLA typing available for a later analysis, so co-occurrence within that cohort was assessed over all 110 or so repertoires. Most TCR sequences were seen in very few donors, while some public TCRs were found in many individuals. Cytomegalovirus status was reported to be diagnosed by the classifier with high specificity and sensitivity in both the original and validation cohorts. A few of the identified cytomegalovirus-associated TCR beta chains were confirmed in vitro to be specific for cytomegalovirus antigens. The study listed 150 to 200 TCR beta chains as associated with cytomegalovirus. The authors suggested that the approach could potentially be generalized to other disease states and immunological phenotypes. Of the cluster scores, approximately 95% were above 0 in a later analysis, which found that TCRs clustered in the first cohort also tended to co-occur in the roughly 130 validation repertoires.

The receptor's source is a young woman in good health and CMV-seronegative. This chain is built from TRBV6-5 and TRBJ2-2; no D gene call is confident. Sequencing was performed on PBMCs. The CDR3 region: CASSYSWPANTGELFF. Read as DNA, the sequence is TGTGCCAGCAGTTACTCTTGGCCCGCGAACACCGGGGAGCTGTTTTTT.